These 11 T cell receptor beta chains came from one sample sequenced in a study of blood T cell repertoires in COVID-19. Clones were sequenced by immunoSEQ multiplex PCR, and TCRdb holds only the in-frame ones, with some missing. The sample lists some 87,000 clones, 80% to 90% occurring once. The material sequenced was peripheral blood. The receptors originated from an elderly man with active or convalescent COVID-19.

The chain joins TRBV15 to TRBJ2-5; the match to TRBD1 covers 7 bases. Germline V CDR1 and CDR2: LNHNV, YYDKDF (reference sequence). CDR3 size: 15 residues. Trimming removed 1 base from V and 0 bases from J; junction bases left unmatched: 2. The DNA for the CDR3 is TGTGCCACCAGCAGAGGGGACAGCAACCAAGAGACCCAGTACTTC. It codes for CATSRGDSNQETQYF.

The rearrangement uses TRBV24-1 and TRBJ1-5; D is unclear. The length of the CDR3 is 13 residues. Germline V gene sequence: CDR1 KGHDR, CDR2 SFDVKD. Trimming pared 3 bases from V and 7 bases from J, leaving 9 bases between. CDR3 DNA: TGTGCCACCAGTGATAACGGGGTACAGCCCCAGCATTTT. It encodes CATSDNGVQPQHF.

The genes are TRBV6-5 and TRBJ1-3; possible D gene TRBD1, 5 bases. Germline V gives CDR1 MNHEY, CDR2 SVGAGI. This CDR3 has 14 residues. V shed 5 bases and J shed 3 bases, with 11 bases lying between them. The CDR3 DNA reads TGTGCCAGCAGTCAAAATAGGGGTGGAAACACCATATATTTT. Its protein is CASSQNRGGNTIYF.

The rearrangement links TRBV5-6 to TRBJ1-1; TRBD1 might be the D (5 bases). CDR3 length: 15 amino acids. Trimming removed 4 bases at V and 0 bases at J, with 13 bases between. CDR1 and CDR2 (germline): SGHDT, YYEEEE. The CDR3 sequence: CASSAAGTLNTEAFF. The CDR3 coding sequence is TGTGCCAGCAGCGCGGCCGGGACTTTGAACACTGAAGCTTTCTTT.

V usage is TRBV27 and J usage is TRBJ2-1, with TRBD2 identical over 7 bases. The CDR3 spans 13 residues. Germline CDR1 MNHEY, CDR2 SMNVEV (reference sequence). V dropped 7 bases and J dropped 5; count of bases not matched to a gene: 5. The CDR3 here is CASMGLHDNEQFF. The CDR3 DNA reads as TGTGCCAGCATGGGACTACATGACAATGAGCAGTTCTTC.

The rearrangement uses TRBV7-2 and TRBJ1-1; tentatively, D is TRBD1 (6 bases). Trimming took 4 bases from V and 4 from J, leaving 16 bases between them. CDR3 size: 15 residues. Germline V CDR1 and CDR2: SGHTA, FQGNSA. This chain's CDR3 is CASSYGTGRGTEAFF. In DNA, the CDR3 is TGTGCCAGCAGCTACGGAACAGGGAGAGGCACTGAAGCTTTCTTT.

The chain is built from TRBV6-5 and TRBJ2-2, with D tentatively TRBD1 (7 bases). The CDR3 loop spans 15 amino acids. The germline V gene has CDR1 MNHEY and CDR2 SVGAGI. Between the trimmed V and J ends, which lost 6 bases and 6 bases, there was a span of 17 bases. CDR3 bases: TGTGCCAGCAGGCCACAGGGGAGGTTGGCCGGGGAGCTGTTTTTT. Protein sequence: CASRPQGRLAGELFF.

The rearrangement uses TRBV7-9 and TRBJ2-1; tentative D call: TRBD2 (5 bases). This CDR3 spans 16 amino acids. In germline, CDR1 is SEHNR, CDR2 FQNEAQ (reference sequence). V was shortened by 5 bases and J by 4 bases, with 18 bases between the two germline ends. This chain's CDR3 is CASSPAQITSYNEQFF. CDR3 sequence (DNA): TGTGCCAGCAGCCCCGCTCAGATTACTAGTTACAATGAGCAGTTCTTC.

V gene TRBV28 combines with J gene TRBJ2-5; the D gene is possibly TRBD2 (6 bases). The CDR3 has 13 residues. The V and J ends lost 2 bases and 7 bases respectively, with 11 bases between them. CDR1 MDHEN and CDR2 SYDVKM come from the germline V gene. The CDR3 bases are TGTGCCAGCAGTTTAACGGGAGTTGGGACCCAGTACTTC. This encodes CASSLTGVGTQYF.

V usage is TRBV3-1 (or the pseudogene TRBV3-2) and J usage is TRBJ1-2; the D gene is possibly TRBD1 (6 bases). Germline V gives CDR1 LGHDT, CDR2 YNNKEL (reference sequence). CDR3 length: 14 amino acids. V lost 2 bases and J 0 bases, leaving 7 bases between the germline ends. The CDR3 DNA is TGTGCCAGCAGCCAAAGGACAGCTAACTATGGCTACACCTTC. Encoded protein: CASSQRTANYGYTF.

In this sample, this clone turned up once. The gene calls are TRBV5-5 and TRBJ2-3; 10 bases align to TRBD1. The CDR3 length is 15 residues. The germline V gene encodes CDR1 SGHKS and CDR2 YYEKEE (reference sequence). The trim removed 4 bases at V and 0 bases at J, leaving 2 bases unmatched. The chain's CDR3 is CASSPGQGSTDTQYF. The CDR3 nucleotides are TGTGCCAGCAGCCCGGGACAGGGGAGCACAGATACGCAGTATTTT.